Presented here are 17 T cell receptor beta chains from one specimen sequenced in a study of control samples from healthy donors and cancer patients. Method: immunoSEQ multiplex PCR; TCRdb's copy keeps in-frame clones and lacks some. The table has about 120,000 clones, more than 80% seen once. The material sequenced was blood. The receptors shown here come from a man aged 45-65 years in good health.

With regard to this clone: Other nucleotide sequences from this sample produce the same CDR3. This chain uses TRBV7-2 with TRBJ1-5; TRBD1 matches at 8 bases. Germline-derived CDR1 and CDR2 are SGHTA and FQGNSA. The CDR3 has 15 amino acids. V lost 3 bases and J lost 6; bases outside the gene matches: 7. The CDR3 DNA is TGTGCCAGCAGCTTTCGGCCAGGGGGCGGTCAGCCCCAGCATTTT. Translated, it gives CASSFRPGGGQPQHF.

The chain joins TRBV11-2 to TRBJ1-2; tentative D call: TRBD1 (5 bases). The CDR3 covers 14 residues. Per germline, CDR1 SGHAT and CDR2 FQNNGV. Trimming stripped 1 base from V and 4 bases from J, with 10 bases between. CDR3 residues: CASSLAAGTYGYTF. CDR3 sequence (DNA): TGTGCCAGCAGCTTAGCGGCGGGGACCTATGGCTACACCTTC.

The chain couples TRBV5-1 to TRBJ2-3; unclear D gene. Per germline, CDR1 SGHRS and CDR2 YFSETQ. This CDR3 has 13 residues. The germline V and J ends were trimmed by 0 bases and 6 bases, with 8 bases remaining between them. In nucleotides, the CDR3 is TGCGCCAGCAGCTTGGATGGTTCCGATACGCAGTATTTT. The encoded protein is CASSLDGSDTQYF. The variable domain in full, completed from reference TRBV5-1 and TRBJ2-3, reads KAGVTQTPRYLIKTRGQQVTLSCSPISGHRSVSWYQQTPGQGLQFLFEYFSETQRNKGNFPGRFSGRQFSNSRSEMNVSTLELGDSALYLCASSLDGSDTQYFGPGTRLTVL.

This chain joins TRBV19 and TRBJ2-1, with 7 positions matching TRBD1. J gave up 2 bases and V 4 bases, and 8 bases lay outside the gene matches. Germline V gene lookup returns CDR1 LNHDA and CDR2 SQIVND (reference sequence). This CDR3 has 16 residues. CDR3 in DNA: TGTGCCAGTAGTACCGGACAGGCGCCTACCTACAATGAGCAGTTCTTC. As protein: CASSTGQAPTYNEQFF.

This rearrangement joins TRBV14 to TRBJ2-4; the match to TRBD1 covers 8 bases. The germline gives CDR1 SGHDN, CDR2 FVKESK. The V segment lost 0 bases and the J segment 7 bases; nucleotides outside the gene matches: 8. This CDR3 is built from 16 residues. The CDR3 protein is CASSQDWTGRGNIQYF. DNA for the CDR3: TGTGCCAGCAGCCAAGACTGGACAGGGAGAGGGAACATTCAGTACTTC.

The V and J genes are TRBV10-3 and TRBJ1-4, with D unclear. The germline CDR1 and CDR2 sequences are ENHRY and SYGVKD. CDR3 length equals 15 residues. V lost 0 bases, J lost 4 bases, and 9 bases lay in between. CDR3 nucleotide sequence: TGTGCCATCAGTGAGTCTTTTGACCTTAATGAAAAACTGTTTTTT. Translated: CAISESFDLNEKLFF.

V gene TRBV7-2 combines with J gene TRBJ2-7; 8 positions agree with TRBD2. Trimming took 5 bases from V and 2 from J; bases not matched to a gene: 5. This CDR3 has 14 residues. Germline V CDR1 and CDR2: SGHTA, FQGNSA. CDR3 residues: CASSETSGPYEQYF. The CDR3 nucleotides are TGTGCCAGCAGCGAAACTAGCGGCCCCTACGAGCAGTACTTC.

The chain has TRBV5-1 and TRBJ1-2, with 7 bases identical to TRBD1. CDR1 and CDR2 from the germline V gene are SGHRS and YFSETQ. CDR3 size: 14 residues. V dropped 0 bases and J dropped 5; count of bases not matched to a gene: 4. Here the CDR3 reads CASSLGGTVYGYTF. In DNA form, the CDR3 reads TGCGCCAGCAGCTTGGGAGGGACAGTGTATGGCTACACCTTC.

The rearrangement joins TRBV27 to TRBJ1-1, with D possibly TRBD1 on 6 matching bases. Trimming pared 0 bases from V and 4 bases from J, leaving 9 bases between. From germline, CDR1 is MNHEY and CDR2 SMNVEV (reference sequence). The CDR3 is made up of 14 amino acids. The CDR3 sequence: CASSLSGAPTEAFF. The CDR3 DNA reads TGTGCCAGCAGTTTATCGGGGGCGCCCACTGAAGCTTTCTTT.

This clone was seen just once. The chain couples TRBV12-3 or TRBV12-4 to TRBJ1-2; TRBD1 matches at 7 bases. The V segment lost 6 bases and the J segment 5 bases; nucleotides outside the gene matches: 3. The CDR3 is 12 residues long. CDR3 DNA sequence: TGTGCCAGCAGCCTGGGACAGTATGGCTACACCTTC. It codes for CASSLGQYGYTF.

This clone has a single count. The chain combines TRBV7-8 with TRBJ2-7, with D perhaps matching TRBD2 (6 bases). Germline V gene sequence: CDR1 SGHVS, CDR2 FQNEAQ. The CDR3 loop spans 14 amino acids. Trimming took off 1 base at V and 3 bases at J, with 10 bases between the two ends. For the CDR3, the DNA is TGTGCCAGCAGCTTAGGGGGCGGGGTCTACGAGCAGTACTTC. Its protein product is CASSLGGGVYEQYF.

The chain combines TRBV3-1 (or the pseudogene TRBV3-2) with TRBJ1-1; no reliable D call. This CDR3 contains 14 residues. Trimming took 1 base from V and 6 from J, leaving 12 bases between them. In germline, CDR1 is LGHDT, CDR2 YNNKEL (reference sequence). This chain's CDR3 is CASSQGRANAEAFF. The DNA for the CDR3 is TGTGCCAGCAGCCAAGGGAGGGCAAATGCTGAAGCTTTCTTT.

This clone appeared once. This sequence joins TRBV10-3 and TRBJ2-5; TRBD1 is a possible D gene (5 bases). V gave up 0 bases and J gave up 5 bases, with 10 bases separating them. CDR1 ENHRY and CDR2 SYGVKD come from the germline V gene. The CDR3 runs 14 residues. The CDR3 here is CAISESIAGETQYF. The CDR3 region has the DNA TGTGCCATCAGTGAGTCGATAGCAGGGGAGACCCAGTACTTC.

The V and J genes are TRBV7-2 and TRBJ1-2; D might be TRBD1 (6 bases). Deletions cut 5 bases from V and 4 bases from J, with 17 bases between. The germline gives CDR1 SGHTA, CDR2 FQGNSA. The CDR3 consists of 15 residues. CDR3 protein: CASSPGGAGTYGYTF. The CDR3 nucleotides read TGTGCCAGCAGCCCGGGGGGGGCGGGTACCTATGGCTACACCTTC.

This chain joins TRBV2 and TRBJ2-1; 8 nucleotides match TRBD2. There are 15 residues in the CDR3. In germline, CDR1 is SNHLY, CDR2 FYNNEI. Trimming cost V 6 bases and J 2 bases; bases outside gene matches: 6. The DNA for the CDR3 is TGTGCCAGCAGGACCCGCGGGGGGCCCTACAATGAGCAGTTCTTC. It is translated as CASRTRGGPYNEQFF.

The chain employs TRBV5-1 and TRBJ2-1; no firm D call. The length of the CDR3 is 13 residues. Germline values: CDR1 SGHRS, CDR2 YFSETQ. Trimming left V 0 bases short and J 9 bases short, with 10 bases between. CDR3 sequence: CASSLGQNPEQFF. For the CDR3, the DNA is TGCGCCAGCAGCTTGGGGCAGAATCCTGAGCAGTTCTTC.

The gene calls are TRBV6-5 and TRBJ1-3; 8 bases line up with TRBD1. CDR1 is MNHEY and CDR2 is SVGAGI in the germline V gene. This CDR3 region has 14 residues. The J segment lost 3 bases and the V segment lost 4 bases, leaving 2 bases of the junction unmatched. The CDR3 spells CASSLDRDGNTIYF. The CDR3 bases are TGTGCCAGCAGTTTGGACAGGGATGGAAACACCATATATTTT.